The 15 T cell receptor beta chains below were found in one sample sequenced in a study of OX40 agonist ivuxolimab in advanced cancers. Assay used: immunoSEQ multiplex PCR; TCRdb lists only in-frame clones, some missing. The sample comprises some 50,000 clones, roughly 88% of which are singletons, and 3.4% rests with the top ten. This material consisted of CD4+ or CD8+ T cells sorted from blood, taken in a trial of the OX40 agonist ivuxolimab. These receptors were obtained from an adult with an advanced solid tumor such as melanoma, head and neck, liver or kidney cancer.

The chain carries TRBV7-2 and TRBJ2-4; a weak D match, TRBD2 (6 bases). CDR1 is SGHTA and CDR2 is FQGNSA in the germline V gene. The CDR3 has 15 amino acids. V lost 4 bases to trimming and J lost 6 bases, with 16 bases between them. The CDR3 DNA reads TGTGCCAGCAGCTCATTGGACCTCGGGGGAAACATTCAGTACTTC. Its protein is CASSSLDLGGNIQYF.

The rearrangement links TRBV7-3 to TRBJ2-1, with TRBD2 matching over 8 bases. The V gene's germline CDR1 is SGHTA and CDR2 FQGTGA. The CDR3 has 15 residues. V was pared by 4 bases and J by 4 bases, with 6 bases of the junction left unmatched. CDR3 sequence (DNA): TGTGCCAGCAGCTCGACGGGAGGGCATTACAATGAGCAGTTCTTC. Translating it yields CASSSTGGHYNEQFF.

This sequence joins TRBV4-3 and TRBJ1-1; perhaps TRBD1 as D (5 bases). Trimming took off 1 base at V and 5 bases at J, with 14 bases between the two ends. In germline, CDR1 is LGHNA, CDR2 YSLEER. The CDR3 is 15 residues long. The CDR3 DNA sequence: TGCGCCAGCAGCCAAGCCGGACATACCGGGACTGAAGCTTTCTTT. It is translated as CASSQAGHTGTEAFF.

V gene TRBV7-9 combines with J gene TRBJ2-7, with TRBD2 matching 11 bases. There are 18 residues in the CDR3. The V segment lost 1 base and the J segment 0 bases; nucleotides outside the gene matches: 8. The germline V gene encodes CDR1 SEHNR and CDR2 FQNEAQ (reference sequence). In DNA form, the CDR3 reads TGTGCCAGCAGCTTAGTGGTTAGCGGGGGGGTAAGCTCCTACGAGCAGTACTTC. Its protein product is CASSLVVSGGVSSYEQYF.

J is TRBJ2-1 and V is TRBV20-1, with D unresolved. Germline lookup yields CDR1 DFQATT and CDR2 SNEGSKA (reference sequence). This CDR3 region has 11 residues. V was trimmed by 3 bases and J by 6 bases, leaving 6 bases between them. DNA of the CDR3: TGCAGTGCTAGGTGGGGCAATGAGCAGTTCTTC. It codes for CSARWGNEQFF.

The chain employs TRBV28 and TRBJ2-7; D is possibly TRBD1 (7 bases). Deletions cut 6 bases from V and 3 bases from J, with 24 bases between. The CDR3 consists of 17 residues. CDR1 is MDHEN, CDR2 SYDVKM, per germline. The DNA of the CDR3 is TGTGCCAGCAGCTACCCTACAGGGGCGGGAAGTAACTACGAGCAGTACTTC. This gives the protein CASSYPTGAGSNYEQYF.

The rearrangement uses TRBV2 and TRBJ2-3; TRBD2 is a possible D gene (5 bases). The germline V gene has CDR1 SNHLY and CDR2 FYNNEI. There are 14 residues in the CDR3. V was cut by 4 bases and J by 0 bases, with 8 bases left in between. CDR3: CASSGTSSTDTQYF. The CDR3, as DNA: TGTGCCAGCAGTGGGACTTCTAGCACAGATACGCAGTATTTT.

The chain recombines TRBV6-5 with TRBJ1-3; TRBD1 agrees at 7 bases. The CDR3 extends over 14 amino acids. With 7 bases clipped from V and 0 bases from J, the junction kept 3 bases outside the gene matches. The germline gives CDR1 MNHEY, CDR2 SVGAGI. DNA of the CDR3: TGTGCCAGCAAGACAGGGCACTCTGGAAACACCATATATTTT. Translation gives CASKTGHSGNTIYF.

CDR3 sequence reads: CASSLGAAGMVETQYF. CDR3 nucleotide sequence: TGTGCCAGCAGCTTAGGGGCCGCGGGAATGGTAGAGACCCAGTACTTC. V usage is TRBV7-9 and J usage is TRBJ2-7, with D possibly TRBD2 on 6 matching bases. The end of the DNA is better explained by TRBJ2-5, so the J call may be wrong. CDR1 and CDR2 from the germline V gene are SEHNR and FQNEAQ (reference sequence). The CDR3 has 16 residues.

The chain employs TRBV27 and TRBJ1-1, with 10 bases aligning to TRBD1. CDR3 length equals 14 residues. Per the germline V gene, CDR1 is MNHEY and CDR2 is SMNVEV (reference sequence). V lost 4 bases and J lost 4; bases outside the gene matches: 3. The CDR3 region has the DNA TGTGCCAGCAGTTGGACAGGGGGGGGCACTGAAGCTTTCTTT. Amino acid sequence: CASSWTGGGTEAFF.

The chain recombines TRBV6-5 with TRBJ1-1, with unresolved D. V shed 2 bases and J shed 0 bases, with 4 bases lying between them. Germline-derived CDR1 and CDR2 are MNHEY and SVGAGI. The CDR3 runs 13 residues. In DNA, the CDR3 is TGTGCCAGCAGTTACGAACTGAACACTGAAGCTTTCTTT. This gives the protein CASSYELNTEAFF.

The rearrangement uses TRBV27 and TRBJ1-6; D ambiguous. The CDR3 totals 18 residues. The V and J ends lost 3 bases and 7 bases respectively, with 22 bases between them. The V gene's germline CDR1 is MNHEY and CDR2 SMNVEV (reference sequence). The CDR3 DNA reads as TGTGCCAGCAGTTTTTTGGGGTGGGAGAACGGATCGAATTCACCCCTCCACTTT. This sequence encodes CASSFLGWENGSNSPLHF.

This clone was detected once. V usage is TRBV9 and J usage is TRBJ2-5; 9 nucleotides match TRBD1. Germline V gene sequence: CDR1 SGDLS, CDR2 YYNGEE. The CDR3 contains 13 residues. V lost 5 bases and J lost 9; bases outside the gene matches: 8. CDR3 region: CASSFGTGWAQYF. The CDR3 coding sequence is TGTGCCAGCAGTTTCGGGACAGGGTGGGCCCAGTACTTC. The entire variable domain, with the rest obtained from reference TRBV9 and TRBJ2-5, is as follows: DSGVTQTPKHLITATGQRVTLRCSPRSGDLSVYWYQQSLDQGLQFLIQYYNGEERAKGNILERFSAQQFPDLHSELNLSSLELGDSALYFCASSFGTGWAQYFGPGTRLLVL.

The V and J genes are TRBV6-1 and TRBJ2-5, with unresolved D. This CDR3 has 15 residues. Per the germline V gene, CDR1 is MNHNS and CDR2 is SASEGT. V lost 7 bases and J lost 1, with 16 bases in between. The CDR3 reads CASKPFGGAQETQYF. DNA for the CDR3: TGTGCCAGCAAGCCCTTCGGCGGAGCCCAAGAGACCCAGTACTTC.

The rearrangement uses TRBV5-1 and TRBJ2-5; D is uncertain. The germline gives CDR1 SGHRS, CDR2 YFSETQ. With 6 bases removed from V and 2 bases from J, the gap between germline ends came to 5 bases. The CDR3 loop spans 11 amino acids. The CDR3 region is CASTQQETQYF. The CDR3 DNA is TGCGCCAGCACCCAACAAGAGACCCAGTACTTC.